This is a list of T cell receptor beta chains from one sample in a study of T cells in Graves' hyperthyroidism and ophthalmopathy. One entry per CDR3 protein, called by TCRdb with MiXCR from the multiplex PCR reads. The sample shows about 640,000 distinct CDR3 sequences, roughly 15% of them seen only once. Material for sequencing was blood. The receptors were sampled from a woman aged 45-60 years with Graves' ophthalmopathy. CDR3s include the opening cysteine and the closing phenylalanine or tryptophan. Fields, in order: J gene, D gene, clone size, V gene, CDR3 DNA, CDR3 protein. A D gene is named only where the DNA matches it firmly. Size is stated for part of the rows, as once, few or many counts, or as a class when the clone is expanded.

j_gene: TRBJ1-5; d_gene: NA; abundance: NA; v_gene: TRBV11-3; CDR3nt: TGTACCAGCAGCTTGGCCAGTAATCAGCCCCAGCATTTT; CDR3aa: CTSSLASNQPQHF
j_gene: TRBJ1-1; d_gene: TRBD1; abundance: many; v_gene: TRBV19; CDR3nt: TGTGCCAGTAGTCGCCTTCCGGGACAGGGGATGAACACTGAAGCTTTCTTT; CDR3aa: CASSRLPGQGMNTEAFF
j_gene: TRBJ2-1; d_gene: NA; abundance: many; v_gene: TRBV28; CDR3nt: TGTGCCACACGGATGGGCTCCTACAATGAGCAGTTCTTC; CDR3aa: CATRMGSYNEQFF
j_gene: TRBJ2-5; d_gene: TRBD1; abundance: NA; v_gene: TRBV12-3/TRBV12-4; CDR3nt: TGTGCCAGCAGCCCGGGGACGGGACAGCAAGAGACCCAGTACTTC; CDR3aa: CASSPGTGQQETQYF
j_gene: TRBJ1-2; d_gene: NA; abundance: few; v_gene: TRBV25-1; CDR3nt: TGTGCCAGCAGTGATTATGGGGGGCAGGGTAACTATGGCTACACCTTC; CDR3aa: CASSDYGGQGNYGYTF
j_gene: TRBJ2-7; d_gene: TRBD2; abundance: many; v_gene: TRBV20-1; CDR3nt: TGCAGTGCTAGAGATGGAGTAGCGGGAGTGTACGAGCAGTACTTC; CDR3aa: CSARDGVAGVYEQYF
j_gene: TRBJ2-3; d_gene: NA; abundance: NA; v_gene: TRBV6-2/TRBV6-3; CDR3nt: TGTGCCAGCAGTCTCGGGCCAACTACTAGCACAGATACGCAGTATTTT; CDR3aa: CASSLGPTTSTDTQYF
j_gene: TRBJ2-3; d_gene: TRBD2; abundance: many; v_gene: TRBV20-1; CDR3nt: TGCAGTGCTCTATCGATAGCGGGAGCGACAGATACGCAGTATTTT; CDR3aa: CSALSIAGATDTQYF
j_gene: TRBJ2-3; d_gene: NA; abundance: NA; v_gene: TRBV3-1; CDR3nt: TGTGCCAGCAGCCAAGATTTCGCTCGTAGCGGTTGGACAGATACGCAGTATTTT; CDR3aa: CASSQDFARSGWTDTQYF
j_gene: TRBJ1-4; d_gene: NA; abundance: NA; v_gene: TRBV10-3; CDR3nt: TGTGCCATCAGTGAGTCGAGCGAAAAACTGTTTTTT; CDR3aa: CAISESSEKLFF
j_gene: TRBJ2-1; d_gene: NA; abundance: many; v_gene: TRBV11-3; CDR3nt: TGTGCCAGCAGCTTAGGGACTGGAAGGGATGAGCAGTTCTTC; CDR3aa: CASSLGTGRDEQFF
j_gene: TRBJ1-1; d_gene: NA; abundance: many; v_gene: TRBV6-1; CDR3nt: TGTGCCAGCAGCCGTCGGAGACTTCCAGGCATTAACACTGAAGCTTTCTTT; CDR3aa: CASSRRRLPGINTEAFF
j_gene: TRBJ2-7; d_gene: NA; abundance: many; v_gene: TRBV24-1; CDR3nt: TGTGCCACCAGTGATTCGAAACGCGAGCAGTACTTC; CDR3aa: CATSDSKREQYF
j_gene: TRBJ1-1; d_gene: TRBD1; abundance: NA; v_gene: TRBV10-2; CDR3nt: TGCGCCAGCAGGAGAAAAGTTCCAGGGGGCGGGGGCATGAACACTGAAGCTTTCTTT; CDR3aa: CASRRKVPGGGGMNTEAFF
j_gene: TRBJ2-3; d_gene: TRBD2; abundance: few; v_gene: TRBV19; CDR3nt: TGTGCCAGTAGTATTAGTCGGGGGGGCACAGATACGCAGTATTTT; CDR3aa: CASSISRGGTDTQYF
j_gene: TRBJ2-3; d_gene: NA; abundance: NA; v_gene: TRBV29-1; CDR3nt: TGCAACGTTGTGGAGTTGACAGATACGCAGTATTTT; CDR3aa: CNVVELTDTQYF
j_gene: TRBJ2-7; d_gene: TRBD2; abundance: NA; v_gene: TRBV20-1; CDR3nt: TGCAGTGCTAGAGATAGGTTAGCGGGAATCTACGAGCAGTACTTC; CDR3aa: CSARDRLAGIYEQYF
j_gene: TRBJ2-7; d_gene: NA; abundance: few; v_gene: TRBV29-1; CDR3nt: TGCAGCGTTGATTCGAACCAGGGGAACTACGAGCAGTACTTC; CDR3aa: CSVDSNQGNYEQYF
j_gene: TRBJ1-5; d_gene: NA; abundance: few; v_gene: TRBV28; CDR3nt: TGTGCCAGCATGTTCGCTGGTCAGCCCCAGCATTTT; CDR3aa: CASMFAGQPQHF
j_gene: TRBJ2-5; d_gene: NA; abundance: many; v_gene: TRBV6-5; CDR3nt: TGTGCCAGCAGTTACCTGGCTGCTCAAGAGACCCAGTACTTC; CDR3aa: CASSYLAAQETQYF
j_gene: TRBJ1-6; d_gene: NA; abundance: many; v_gene: TRBV12-3/TRBV12-4; CDR3nt: TGTGCCAGCAGTTTAGCGGGGGGCTATAATTCACCCCTCCACTTT; CDR3aa: CASSLAGGYNSPLHF
j_gene: TRBJ2-5; d_gene: NA; abundance: many; v_gene: TRBV20-1; CDR3nt: TGCAGTGCTGGATCTCGGGCAGCCACCAAGCTGACCCAGTACTTC; CDR3aa: CSAGSRAATKLTQYF
j_gene: TRBJ2-7; d_gene: NA; abundance: few; v_gene: TRBV29-1; CDR3nt: TGCAGCGTTGCCGGAAGACAAACCTACGAGCAGTACTTC; CDR3aa: CSVAGRQTYEQYF
j_gene: TRBJ1-1; d_gene: NA; abundance: once; v_gene: TRBV24-1; CDR3nt: TGTGCCACCAGTGTGGCAGACAACACTGAAGCTTTCTTT; CDR3aa: CATSVADNTEAFF
j_gene: TRBJ2-3; d_gene: TRBD1; abundance: many; v_gene: TRBV5-1; CDR3nt: TGCGCCAGCAGCTTAGGGACAGGGGGCCTCACAGATACGCAGTATTTT; CDR3aa: CASSLGTGGLTDTQYF
j_gene: TRBJ2-2; d_gene: NA; abundance: few; v_gene: TRBV6-1; CDR3nt: TGTGCCAGCAGTTACCACCCCTCTAAGGCCGGGGAGCTGTTTTTT; CDR3aa: CASSYHPSKAGELFF
j_gene: TRBJ1-5; d_gene: NA; abundance: NA; v_gene: TRBV15; CDR3nt: TGTGCCACCAGCAGGGGGGGCTTCGGCCAGCCCCAGCATTTT; CDR3aa: CATSRGGFGQPQHF
j_gene: TRBJ2-1; d_gene: TRBD2; abundance: many; v_gene: TRBV20-1; CDR3nt: TGCAGTGCTACCGGACTAGCGGGATACAATGAGCAGTTCTTC; CDR3aa: CSATGLAGYNEQFF
j_gene: TRBJ2-1; d_gene: TRBD2; abundance: few; v_gene: TRBV7-9; CDR3nt: TGTGCCAGCAGCTCACTAGCGGGAGGGGGCACCTACAATGAGCAGTTCTTC; CDR3aa: CASSSLAGGGTYNEQFF
j_gene: TRBJ2-7; d_gene: NA; abundance: NA; v_gene: TRBV20-1; CDR3nt: TGCAGTGCTAGAGTACAATCCGGGCCTAGTCAAGAGCAGTACTTC; CDR3aa: CSARVQSGPSQEQYF
j_gene: TRBJ1-4; d_gene: TRBD1; abundance: many; v_gene: TRBV2; CDR3nt: TGTGCCAGCCGAGACAGGGTTGGAGTTGAAAAACTGTTTTTT; CDR3aa: CASRDRVGVEKLFF
j_gene: TRBJ2-7; d_gene: NA; abundance: NA; v_gene: TRBV4-2; CDR3nt: TGTGCCAGCAGCCAAGGCTCGGGGGACTCCTACGAGCAGTACTTC; CDR3aa: CASSQGSGDSYEQYF
j_gene: TRBJ2-2; d_gene: NA; abundance: few; v_gene: TRBV20-1; CDR3nt: TGCAGTGCCCGAAGACAGGGGGAGCTGTTTTTT; CDR3aa: CSARRQGELFF
j_gene: TRBJ2-7; d_gene: NA; abundance: NA; v_gene: TRBV19; CDR3nt: TGTGCCAGTAGTATAGCGGGGGCAGGGTTACCCGAGCAGTACTTC; CDR3aa: CASSIAGAGLPEQYF
j_gene: TRBJ2-1; d_gene: TRBD1; abundance: NA; v_gene: TRBV10-3; CDR3nt: TGTGCCATCAGTTTTAGGACAGGTAGCTCCTACAATGAGCAGTTCTTC; CDR3aa: CAISFRTGSSYNEQFF
j_gene: TRBJ2-2; d_gene: NA; abundance: many; v_gene: TRBV28; CDR3nt: TGTGCCAGCAGTTTCCCCAGGGAGCTGTTTTTT; CDR3aa: CASSFPRELFF
j_gene: TRBJ2-5; d_gene: TRBD2; abundance: NA; v_gene: TRBV7-9; CDR3nt: TGTGCCAGCAGCTCCACTAGCGGGAGGGCCCAAGAGACCCAGTACTTC; CDR3aa: CASSSTSGRAQETQYF
j_gene: TRBJ1-2; d_gene: NA; abundance: few; v_gene: TRBV27; CDR3nt: TGTGCCAGCAGTTTAGAGGGTTTTCGGGGCTACACCTTC; CDR3aa: CASSLEGFRGYTF
j_gene: TRBJ2-7; d_gene: TRBD2; abundance: many; v_gene: TRBV6-2/TRBV6-3; CDR3nt: TGTGCCAGCATTAGACTAGCGGGAAATCCCTACGAGCAGTACTTC; CDR3aa: CASIRLAGNPYEQYF
j_gene: TRBJ2-7; d_gene: NA; abundance: many; v_gene: TRBV18; CDR3nt: TGTGCCAGCTCACCACGACAGCAATCCTACGAGCAGTACTTC; CDR3aa: CASSPRQQSYEQYF
j_gene: TRBJ2-1; d_gene: TRBD2; abundance: many; v_gene: TRBV13; CDR3nt: TGTGCCAGCAGCCCCGTGAGGACTAGCGCCAACAATGAGCAGTTCTTC; CDR3aa: CASSPVRTSANNEQFF
j_gene: TRBJ2-2; d_gene: NA; abundance: NA; v_gene: TRBV9; CDR3nt: TGTGCCAGCAGCGTAGCCAGTATGGGAGCCGGGGAGCTGTTTTTT; CDR3aa: CASSVASMGAGELFF